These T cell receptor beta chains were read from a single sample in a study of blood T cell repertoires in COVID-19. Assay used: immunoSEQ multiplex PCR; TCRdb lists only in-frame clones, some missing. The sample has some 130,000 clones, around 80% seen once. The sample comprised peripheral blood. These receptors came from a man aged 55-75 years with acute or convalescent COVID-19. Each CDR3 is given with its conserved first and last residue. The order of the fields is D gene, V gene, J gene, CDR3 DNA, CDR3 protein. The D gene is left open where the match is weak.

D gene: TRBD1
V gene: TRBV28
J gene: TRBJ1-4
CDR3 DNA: TGTGCCAGCAGGCGTGAGGGGGCCGGCACTAATGAAAAACTGTTTTTT
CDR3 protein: CASRREGAGTNEKLFF

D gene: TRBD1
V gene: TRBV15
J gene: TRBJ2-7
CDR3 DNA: TGTGCCACCAGCAGAGGGACAGGGGGCAACGAGCAGTACTTC
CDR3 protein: CATSRGTGGNEQYF

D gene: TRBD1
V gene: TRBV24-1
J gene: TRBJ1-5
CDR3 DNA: TGTGCCACCAGGGGACCGGGACAGGGGATAAGCAATCAGCCCCAGCATTTT
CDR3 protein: CATRGPGQGISNQPQHF

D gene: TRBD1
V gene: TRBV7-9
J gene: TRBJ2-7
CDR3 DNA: TGTGCCAGCAGCTTAAGTAGAGGGGACAGGGCCGAGCAGTACTTC
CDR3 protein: CASSLSRGDRAEQYF

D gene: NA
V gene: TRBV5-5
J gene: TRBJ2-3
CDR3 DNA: TGTGCCAGTTCCACAGGGGGGGTAAGCACAGATACGCAGTATTTT
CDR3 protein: CASSTGGVSTDTQYF

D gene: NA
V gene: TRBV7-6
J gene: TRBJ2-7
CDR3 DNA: TGTGCCAGCAGCTTGACCCCTACAGGGAACGAGCAGTACTTC
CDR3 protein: CASSLTPTGNEQYF

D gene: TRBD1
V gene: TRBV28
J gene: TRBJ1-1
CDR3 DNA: TGTGCCAGCAGTTCGGTACAGGGGAAGGGTAACACTGAAGCTTTCTTT
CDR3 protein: CASSSVQGKGNTEAFF

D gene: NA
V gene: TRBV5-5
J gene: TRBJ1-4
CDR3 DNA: TGTGCCAGCAGCTTGATGGGGAGATCTAATGAAAAACTGTTTTTT
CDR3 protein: CASSLMGRSNEKLFF

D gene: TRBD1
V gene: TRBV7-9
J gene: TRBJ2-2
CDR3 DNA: TGTGCCAGCAGCTTGGACAGGGAACTGTTTTTT
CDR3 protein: CASSLDRELFF

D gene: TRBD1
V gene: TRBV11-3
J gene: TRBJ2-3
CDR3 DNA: TGTGCCAGCAGCACCGGGACAGAGGGGCAGTATTTT
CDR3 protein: CASSTGTEGQYF

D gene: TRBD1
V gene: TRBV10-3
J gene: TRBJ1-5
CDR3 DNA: TGTGCCATCAGTAGACAGGGGGCCTTGGGTCAGCCCCAGCATTTT
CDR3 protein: CAISRQGALGQPQHF

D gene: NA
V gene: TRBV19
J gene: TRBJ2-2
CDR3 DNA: TGTGCCAGTAGTATGTCGGCAGGGGCCTTCACCGGGGAGCTGTTTTTT
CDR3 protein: CASSMSAGAFTGELFF

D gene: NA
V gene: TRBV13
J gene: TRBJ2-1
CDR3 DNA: TGTGCCAGCAGCCCCTCAGAGAGGTCTAGTTTGAATGAGCAGTTCTTC
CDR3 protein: CASSPSERSSLNEQFF

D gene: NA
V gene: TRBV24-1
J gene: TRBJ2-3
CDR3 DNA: TGTGCCACCAGTGACAGCGGCCTCACAGATACGCAGTATTTT
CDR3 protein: CATSDSGLTDTQYF